The text below deals with one T cell receptor beta chain. Its antigen is not known. A much larger clone lies a single base off, so this may be a read error. The entry originates in a study of blood T cells in healthy people across ages. Study-wide results and limits: Both naive CD4+ cell counts and diversity were greater in long-lived donors than in aged donors. The diversity estimates, figures obtained from one million T cells, were considered underestimates.

The CDR3 covers 12 residues. Germline CDR1 MNHEY, CDR2 SVGAGI. Using a J-beta primer mix together with a sample-barcoded 5' primer, a second PCR was run for roughly 7 to 11 cycles. Tagging of each cDNA molecule was performed by a template-switch adaptor with 12 random nucleotides. Sequencing of every sample gave 2.5 million or more CDR3-containing paired-end reads. TCRdb reprocessed the 5' RACE reads with MiXCR, giving one entry per CDR3 protein. This sample yields under 950,000 distinct CDR3 sequences, of which around a fifth are seen a single time; about 22% belongs to the top ten. V and J are TRBV6-5 and TRBJ1-2; 7 bases fit TRBD1. The specimen was blood. The TCR was taken from a man in his 70s in good health. CDR3: CASSYQGDGYIF. CDR3 DNA: TGTGCCAGCAGTTACCAGGGGGATGGCTACATCTTC.